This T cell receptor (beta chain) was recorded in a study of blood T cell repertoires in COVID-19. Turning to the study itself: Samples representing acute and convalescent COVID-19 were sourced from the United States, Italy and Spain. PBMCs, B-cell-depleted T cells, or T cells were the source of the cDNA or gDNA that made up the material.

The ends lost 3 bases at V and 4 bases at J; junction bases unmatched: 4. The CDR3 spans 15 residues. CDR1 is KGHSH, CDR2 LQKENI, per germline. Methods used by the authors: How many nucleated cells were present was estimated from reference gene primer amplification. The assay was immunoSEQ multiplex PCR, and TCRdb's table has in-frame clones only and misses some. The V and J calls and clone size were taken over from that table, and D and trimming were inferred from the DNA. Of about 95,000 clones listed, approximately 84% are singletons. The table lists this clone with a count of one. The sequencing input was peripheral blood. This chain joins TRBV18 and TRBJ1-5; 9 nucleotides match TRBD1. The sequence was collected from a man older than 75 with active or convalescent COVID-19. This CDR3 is CASSPRTGVNQPQHF. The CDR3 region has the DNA TGTGCCAGCTCACCCAGGACAGGGGTAAATCAGCCCCAGCATTTT.